This T cell receptor beta chain was found in a study of T cell responses to AZD1222 COVID-19 vaccine. Turning to the study itself: It was second doses at about 4 or about 12 weeks that were pooled. General study results and limits: Clonal diversity was possibly underestimated; the donors were predominantly white British and more often female.

The repertoire was sequenced with immunoSEQ multiplex PCR; TCRdb's copy has only in-frame clones and lacks some. The table includes about 160,000 clones, 88% detected once. About this clone itself: What it binds is unknown.

The CDR3 covers 15 residues. Trimming removed 6 bases from V and 0 bases from J; junction bases left unmatched: 7. Germline values: CDR1 MNHEY, CDR2 SVGAGI. This chain connects TRBV6-5 to TRBJ1-2, with 7 bases that match TRBD1. The sequencing here drew on peripheral blood, taken on day 0 of AZD1222 vaccination. This clonotype was obtained from an adult in good health. CDR3 residues: CASRQGPPSNYGYTF. DNA of the CDR3: TGTGCCAGCAGACAGGGGCCTCCCTCTAACTATGGCTACACCTTC.